Each of the 30 T cell receptor beta chains below was sequenced from the same sample in a study of tumor-infiltrating lymphocytes in primary liver carcinoma. The template, roughly 0.45 ug total RNA, yielded TCR beta cDNA made with a constant-region primer. Amplification in three nested multiplex PCR rounds with slightly modified ARM-PCR gave rise to TCR beta libraries. A C-beta reverse primer and TRBV1-TRBV30 forward primers served in each of the first two PCR rounds, at roughly 10 cycles apiece. Each CDR3 protein gets one entry after TCRdb re-called the multiplex PCR reads with MiXCR. Seen here are tens of thousands of distinct CDR3 sequences, approximately 78% observed once, and the top ten hold less than 55%. From around 18-30 mg of unsorted bulk tissue, DNA and RNA were co-extracted together. Sequencing was done on a sample of liver tumor tissue from sampling region 3. The subset here: tumor region T3, left-lateral pole. The receptors originated from a man aged 35 to 55 with primary liver carcinoma and hepatitis B virus infection.

Of note for this clonotype: Since a much larger clone is just one base distant, this may be a read error. V usage is TRBV29-1 and J usage is TRBJ2-1, with 11 bases matching TRBD1. Germline CDR1 reads SQVTM; CDR2 reads ANQGSEA. There are 14 residues in the CDR3. The CDR3 is CTGLPGQGVDEQFF. CDR3 nucleotides: TGCACCGGATTGCCGGGACAGGGGGTGGATGAGCAGTTCTTC.

This clonotype was found a few times. In DNA, the CDR3 is TGTGCCAGCAGCCCCAATTCCGACTACGAGCAGTACTTC. Its translation is CASSPNSDYEQYF. V usage is TRBV9 and J usage is TRBJ2-7, with D unclear. V gave up 4 bases and J gave up 3 bases, with 11 bases separating them. CDR1 is SGDLS, CDR2 YYNGEE, per germline. The CDR3 is 13 residues long.

Turning to this clonotype: This is likely a read error, given that the CDR3 carries no conserved phenylalanine or tryptophan at its end. The rearrangement uses TRBV6-2 or TRBV6-3 and TRBJ1-1; no reliable D call. Germline values: CDR1 MNHEY, CDR2 SVGEGT. The CDR3 spans 14 residues. The CDR3 nucleotides read TGTGCCAGCGGTTACTCAGAGCTGAACACTGAAGCTTTCATT. Translated, it gives CASGYSELNTEAFI.

As concerns this clonotype: Compared with germline, one end of the junction differs, possibly owing to a read error. V gene TRBV5-4 combines with J gene TRBJ2-3, with 12 nucleotides matching TRBD2. Germline CDR1 is SGHNT and CDR2 is YYREEE (reference sequence). The CDR3 runs to 16 residues. CDR3 DNA sequence: TGTGCCAGCAGCGGTCTAGCGGGAGGGCGCCTAGATACGCAGTGTTTT. Its protein product is CASSGLAGGRLDTQCF.

Worth noting for this clonotype: A much larger clone lies one base from this, so it may be a read error. No conserved phenylalanine or tryptophan ends this CDR3, so it is likely a read error. The gene calls are TRBV2 and TRBJ2-7, with 7 nucleotides matching TRBD2. J was trimmed by 4 bases and V by 7 bases; bases with no gene match: 7. CDR3 size: 13 residues. The V gene's germline CDR1 is SNHLY and CDR2 FYNNEI. The CDR3 DNA sequence: TGTGCCAGCAACCTCGGGACTATGTACGAGCAGTACCTC. Translated, it gives CASNLGTMYEQYL.

This clonotype has just one count. This CDR3 is missing its conserved last phenylalanine or tryptophan, likely due to a read error. The rearrangement links TRBV5-6 to TRBJ2-3; TRBD1 or TRBD2 may be the D gene (5 bases each). The CDR3 totals 13 residues. Trimming cost V 2 bases and J 2 bases, with 6 bases left between them. Germline CDR1 SGHDT, CDR2 YYEEEE. The CDR3 DNA reads TGTGCCAGCAGCTTCGGGACCACAGATACGCAGTATCTT. Protein sequence: CASSFGTTDTQYL.

This chain joins TRBV11-2 and TRBJ2-5, with 8 bases aligning to TRBD2. J gave up 8 bases and V 6 bases, and 17 bases lay outside the gene matches. Germline V lookup: CDR1 SGHAT, CDR2 FQNNGV. This CDR3 has 16 amino acids. The CDR3 sequence is CASSQTPGGGYDTQYF. The CDR3 DNA follows: TGTGCCAGCAGTCAAACTCCTGGCGGGGGGTATGATACCCAGTACTTC.

A note on this clonotype: One end of the junction fails to match germline, which may point to a read error. The chain combines TRBV5-4 with TRBJ1-2, with D possibly matching TRBD1 (5 bases). The CDR3 is made up of 13 amino acids. The germline gives CDR1 SGHNT, CDR2 YYREEE (reference sequence). The CDR3 region is CASTFVWDYGHTF. The CDR3 bases are TGTGCCAGCACCTTTGTGTGGGACTATGGCCACACCTTC.

As regards this clonotype: As the CDR3 is not closed by the conserved phenylalanine or tryptophan, this likely results from a read error. The limits of the CDR3 on the DNA are not certain, so only TCRdb's listed CDR3 is given. This sequence joins TRBV11-2 and TRBJ2-1; the table calls TRBD2, which could not be checked here. The CDR3 adds up to 16 amino acids, both ends counted. From germline, CDR1 is SGHAT and CDR2 FQNNGV. CDR3 residues: CASSLGLLAGMNEQLL.

The gene calls are TRBV29-1 and TRBJ2-5, with D perhaps being TRBD1 or TRBD2 (5 bases each). Germline CDR1 reads SQVTM; CDR2 reads ANQGSEA. The CDR3 is made up of 13 amino acids. The V and J ends lost 6 bases and 4 bases respectively, with 15 bases between them. The CDR3 is CSVREGAGETQYF. DNA of the CDR3: TGCAGCGTCCGAGAAGGGGCGGGAGAGACCCAGTACTTC.

To note about this clonotype: The junction does not match germline at one end; this may be a read error. The chain links TRBV12-3 or TRBV12-4 to TRBJ2-7; 7 nucleotides match TRBD1. CDR3 length: 13 amino acids. Here the CDR3 DNA reads TGTGCCAGCGAACCGGGACAGAGCTACGGGCAGTATTTC. This translates into CASEPGQSYGQYF.

As concerns this clonotype: At one of its ends the junction is not consistent with the germline gene, which may arise from a read error. The chain couples TRBV4-2 to TRBJ2-7; 8 positions agree with TRBD2. There are 18 residues in the CDR3. Germline V lookup: CDR1 LGHNA, CDR2 YNFKEQ. CDR3 loop: CASSGKPGLVGGSHEQYF. The CDR3 coding sequence is TGTGCCAGCAGTGGAAAACCGGGACTAGTAGGAGGGTCACACGAACAGTACTTC.

Of note for this clonotype: One end of the junction varies from germline; a read error may be responsible. The chain uses TRBV6-5 and TRBJ2-3, with D tentatively TRBD1 or TRBD2 (5 bases each). This CDR3 has 15 amino acids. Germline assignment: CDR1 MNHEY and CDR2 SVGAGI. The CDR3 sequence: CASSLTADNLDTQFF. Written as DNA, the CDR3 is TGTGCCAGCAGCCTTACAGCGGACAACCTGGATACGCAGTTTTTT.

Worth noting for this clonotype: Sequence at one end of the junction differs from germline and may be a read error. The V gene is TRBV29-1, the J gene TRBJ2-7; the match to TRBD1 covers 10 bases. Germline CDR1 reads SQVTM; CDR2 reads ANQGSEA. This CDR3 has 14 amino acids. The DNA of the CDR3 is TGTAGCGTTCCCAGACCGGGACAGGGGAGCGAGCAGTACTTC. This translates into CSVPRPGQGSEQYF.

With respect to this clonotype: At one boundary the junction diverges from the germline segment, which might be a read error. The genes are TRBV10-3 and TRBJ2-7, with 9 nucleotides matching TRBD2. The CDR3 has 19 residues. Germline CDR1 and CDR2: ENHRY and SYGVKD. The CDR3 bases are TGTGCCATCACCAAACGATTGGGACTAGCAGGAGGGTTCTCCTACGTGCAGTACTTC. Translated, it gives CAITKRLGLAGGFSYVQYF.

This clonotype was observed many times. The chain couples TRBV28 to TRBJ2-1, with D perhaps TRBD1 or TRBD2 (5 bases each). This CDR3 region has 16 residues. Germline V gene lookup returns CDR1 MDHEN and CDR2 SYDVKM. Trimming removed 6 bases from V and 0 bases from J, with 15 bases in between. The CDR3 sequence is CASSPIGTDSYNEQFF. The CDR3 region has the DNA TGTGCCAGCAGCCCAATAGGGACGGACTCCTACAATGAGCAGTTCTTC.

On this clonotype itself: One end of the junction fails to match germline, which may point to a read error. The chain has TRBV10-3 and TRBJ1-2; a weak D match, TRBD1 (5 bases). Germline V lookup: CDR1 ENHRY, CDR2 SYGVKD. The CDR3 runs to 13 residues. This CDR3 is CVISERRGYGYTF. In nucleotides, the CDR3 is TGTGTCATCAGTGAAAGACGGGGGTATGGCTACACCTTC.

This clonotype ranks as medium-sized. The chain employs TRBV29-1 and TRBJ2-7; no clear D. V dropped 6 bases and J dropped 0 bases, with 9 bases sitting between them. Per germline, CDR1 SQVTM and CDR2 ANQGSEA. This CDR3 spans 12 amino acids. CDR3 DNA sequence: TGCAGCGTATTCAGCAACTCCTACGAGCAGTACTTC. Translated: CSVFSNSYEQYF.

Details on this clonotype: A read error is likely, as this CDR3 ends without the conserved phenylalanine or tryptophan. The DNA is left out, because the CDR3 cannot be placed on it with certainty; the CDR3 is given as TCRdb lists it. The chain couples TRBV4-1 to TRBJ1-3. The CDR3 is made up of 14 amino acids, end residues included. Germline CDR1 is MGHRA and CDR2 is YSYEKL. CDR3 protein: CTSSQSFSGNTIYL.

Points on this clonotype: At one of its ends the junction is not consistent with the germline gene, which may arise from a read error. The V call is TRBV7-9, the J call TRBJ2-1, with a tentative D call TRBD1 (6 bases). The CDR3 extends over 17 amino acids. In germline, CDR1 is SEHNR, CDR2 FQNEAQ (reference sequence). CDR3 DNA sequence: TGTGCCAGCAGCTTACCATATCAGGGGCTTAAAGCAAATGAGCACTTCTTC. It is translated as CASSLPYQGLKANEHFF.

As regards this clonotype: Germline and junction disagree at one end, which may indicate a read error. The chain employs TRBV11-3 and TRBJ2-3; D not certain. This CDR3 is built from 15 residues. The germline V gene has CDR1 SGHNT and CDR2 YENEEA. CDR3: CTSSLESGRTDTQYF. In nucleotides, the CDR3 is TGTACCAGCAGTTTAGAGTCCGGGCGCACAGATACGCAATATTTT.

The V and J genes are TRBV10-3 and TRBJ2-1, with D perhaps being TRBD1 or TRBD2 (5 bases each). V was clipped by 10 bases and J by 5 bases, with 12 bases between them. The CDR3 is made up of 12 amino acids. Germline CDR1 ENHRY, CDR2 SYGVKD. CDR3 sequence reads: CANRDGNNEQFF. Here the CDR3 DNA reads TGTGCCAACCGGGACGGTAACAATGAGCAGTTCTTC.

As to this clonotype: Since the CDR3 does not end with the conserved phenylalanine or tryptophan, this likely comes from a read error. The V call is TRBV12-3 or TRBV12-4, the J call TRBJ2-7; D possibly corresponds to TRBD2 (7 bases). This CDR3 spans 15 amino acids. Trimming took 6 bases from V and 3 from J, leaving 18 bases between them. CDR3 nucleotides: TGTGCCAGCAGCCGAGGGACGGGGGGACACTACGAGCAGTACTCC. This encodes CASSRGTGGHYEQYS.

On this clonotype: A read error may produce the germline difference seen at one junction end. The chain employs TRBV6-1 and TRBJ1-5; tentative D call: TRBD1 (5 bases). The germline CDR1 and CDR2 sequences are MNHNS and SASEGT. The CDR3 consists of 16 residues. CDR3 DNA: TGTGCCAGTAGTGAAGGGACGGGCGGTAGCAATCAGCCCCAGCATTTT. This translates into CASSEGTGGSNQPQHF.

On this clonotype: At one of its ends the junction is not consistent with the germline gene, which may arise from a read error. This chain connects TRBV28 to TRBJ2-2; D tentatively reads TRBD1 or TRBD2 (5 bases each). In germline, CDR1 is MDHEN, CDR2 SYDVKM. The CDR3 has 15 amino acids. CDR3 coding DNA: TGTGTCAGCAGTTTGTTCGGGGCCGGGCCCGGGGAGCTGTTTTTC. It yields the protein CVSSLFGAGPGELFF.

In its sample, this clonotype was seen once. Since no conserved phenylalanine or tryptophan closes the CDR3, a read error is the likely cause. This chain joins TRBV11-2 and TRBJ2-5; 8 bases match TRBD2. The CDR3 runs 16 residues. The germline V gene encodes CDR1 SGHAT and CDR2 FQNNGV. CDR3 residues: CANSRTLGGGRETQYI. CDR3 in DNA: TGTGCCAACAGCCGAACTCTTGGCGGGGGGAGAGAGACCCAGTACATC.

As concerns this clonotype: One end of the junction varies from germline; a read error may be responsible. The genes are TRBV5-4 and TRBJ2-3; D remains ambiguous. Germline CDR1 reads SGHNT; CDR2 reads YYREEE (reference sequence). The CDR3 length is 13 residues. The CDR3 sequence: CVSSLSLLDTQYF. CDR3 nucleotide sequence: TGTGTCAGCAGCTTGAGTCTGTTAGATACGCAGTATTTT.

This clonotype has a single count. As the CDR3 is not closed by the conserved phenylalanine or tryptophan, this likely results from a read error. The rearrangement links TRBV29-1 to TRBJ2-5, with a tentative D call TRBD1 (6 bases). The germline CDR1 and CDR2 sequences are SQVTM and ANQGSEA. Trimming removed 7 bases at V and 5 bases at J, with 17 bases between. The CDR3 length is 13 residues. The chain's CDR3 is CSGLTQGMETQYL. DNA of the CDR3: TGCAGCGGGCTCACTCAGGGGATGGAGACCCAGTACCTC.

Comments on this clonotype: A read error may produce the germline difference seen at one junction end. This sequence joins TRBV29-1 and TRBJ2-1; D perhaps matches TRBD1 (6 bases). The CDR3 covers 12 residues. Germline V gene lookup returns CDR1 SQVTM and CDR2 ANQGSEA. The CDR3 here is CCARPRGNEQFF. The CDR3, as DNA: TGTTGCGCCCGCCCAAGGGGGAATGAGCAGTTCTTC.

The table lists this clonotype with many counts. This chain uses TRBV20-1 with TRBJ1-1; D unresolved. Germline V lookup: CDR1 DFQATT, CDR2 SNEGSKA (reference sequence). This CDR3 region has 11 residues. V gave up 3 bases and J gave up 1 base, with 3 bases separating them. This chain's CDR3 is CSARGNTEAFF. The CDR3 DNA sequence: TGCAGTGCTAGGGGGAACACTGAAGCTTTCTTT.